These 15 T cell receptor beta chains came from one sample sequenced in a study of T cells after yellow fever vaccination. TCRdb independently ran MiXCR on the 5' RACE reads; one entry per CDR3 protein. The sample lists under 700,000 distinct CDR3 sequences, roughly a sixth occurring once. The sequencing used PBMCs, collected around 5 days after the first yellow fever vaccination. The receptor set was obtained from a man aged 18 to 29 who received the YFV17D yellow fever vaccine.

This clonotype was found a few times. This chain links TRBV11-2 with TRBJ1-5, with D possibly matching TRBD1 (6 bases). Germline V gives CDR1 SGHAT, CDR2 FQNNGV. This CDR3 comprises 15 residues. V was shortened by 1 base and J by 7 bases, with 14 bases between the two germline ends. The DNA of the CDR3 is TGTGCCAGCAGCTTAGGACACAGGGAGGAACAGCCCCAGCATTTT. Amino acids: CASSLGHREEQPQHF.

The chain recombines TRBV30 with TRBJ1-6; D remains ambiguous. The CDR3 sequence is 13 residues long. CDR1 and CDR2 from the germline V gene are GTSNPN and SVGIG (reference sequence). The V and J ends lost 0 bases and 9 bases respectively, with 9 bases between them. The CDR3 DNA reads as TGTGCCTGGAGTGTATTCGATGGTTCACCCCTCCACTTT. It yields the protein CAWSVFDGSPLHF.

As DNA, the CDR3 is TGTGCCAGCACTAAAAAACAGGGGAATTCACCCCTCCACTTT. It encodes CASTKKQGNSPLHF. V and J are TRBV12-3 or TRBV12-4 and TRBJ1-6, with TRBD1 matching over 7 bases. Trimming at V came to 7 bases and at J to 7 bases, leaving 7 bases not matched to a gene. The CDR3 is made up of 14 amino acids.

This rearrangement joins TRBV6-2 or TRBV6-3 to TRBJ2-3, with a tentative D call TRBD1 (7 bases). Per germline, CDR1 MNHEY and CDR2 SVGEGT. V lost 5 bases to trimming and J lost 2 bases, with 14 bases between them. This CDR3 is 15 amino acids long. CDR3 nucleotides: TGTGCCAGCAGTGGGCGGGGACAGCCCACAGATACGCAGTATTTT. Protein: CASSGRGQPTDTQYF.

The rearrangement links TRBV2 to TRBJ1-2; D uncertain. Germline V CDR1 and CDR2: SNHLY, FYNNEI. V gave up 1 base and J gave up 4 bases, with 7 bases separating them. CDR3 length: 13 residues. CDR3 sequence (DNA): TGTGCCAGCAGTGAAGGACCGCGCTATGGCTACACCTTC. Protein: CASSEGPRYGYTF. Supplemented by reference TRBV2 and TRBJ1-2, the full variable domain reads EPEVTQTPSHQVTQMGQEVILRCVPISNHLYFYWYRQILGQKVEFLVSFYNNEISEKSEIFDDQFSVERPDGSNFTLKIRSTKLEDSAMYFCASSEGPRYGYTFGSGTRLTVV.

The chain recombines TRBV7-9 with TRBJ2-2; D tentatively reads TRBD1 or TRBD2 (5 bases each). Germline CDR1 and CDR2: SEHNR and FQNEAQ (reference sequence). The CDR3 totals 15 residues. Trimming removed 2 bases from V and 5 bases from J, with 12 bases in between. CDR3 in DNA: TGTGCCAGCAGCTTACCTGGGACGGAGACCGGGGAGCTGTTTTTT. Translating it yields CASSLPGTETGELFF.

There are a few counts of this clonotype. The V and J genes are TRBV6-1 and TRBJ2-2; 7 nucleotides line up with TRBD1. V was pared by 8 bases and J by 3 bases, with 6 bases of the junction left unmatched. CDR1 is MNHNS and CDR2 is SASEGT in the germline V gene. This CDR3 has 14 amino acids. The chain's CDR3 is CASLPGGDTGELFF. CDR3 bases: TGTGCCAGCCTCCCAGGGGGTGACACCGGGGAGCTGTTTTTT.

The chain joins TRBV5-1 to TRBJ2-1; no clear D gene. Looked up from germline, CDR1 is SGHRS and CDR2 is YFSETQ. V was pared by 2 bases and J by 10 bases, with 7 bases between. The CDR3 length is 11 residues. The DNA of the CDR3 is TGCGCCAGCAGCTTTGGCACAGAGCAGTTCTTC. It encodes CASSFGTEQFF. The variable domain in full, with the rest retrieved from reference TRBV5-1 and TRBJ2-1, is KAGVTQTPRYLIKTRGQQVTLSCSPISGHRSVSWYQQTPGQGLQFLFEYFSETQRNKGNFPGRFSGRQFSNSRSEMNVSTLELGDSALYLCASSFGTEQFFGPGTRLTVL.

This clonotype came up a few times. The J gene is TRBJ2-5, the V gene TRBV7-2; 11 bases fit TRBD2. Germline V gene lookup returns CDR1 SGHTA and CDR2 FQGNSA. This CDR3 contains 15 residues. Trimming cost V 5 bases and J 6 bases; bases outside gene matches: 8. The CDR3 nucleotides are TGTGCCAGCAGCCCTACTAGCGGGGGTTTGCAGACCCAGTACTTC. It translates to CASSPTSGGLQTQYF.

The chain uses TRBV7-2 and TRBJ2-3; perhaps D is TRBD1 or TRBD2 (5 bases each). The V end was cut by 6 bases, the J end by 0 bases, with 13 bases between. The CDR3 runs to 15 residues. In germline, CDR1 is SGHTA, CDR2 FQGNSA. The CDR3 DNA follows: TGTGCCAGCAGTTTCGGGGCGCGGAGCACAGATACGCAGTATTTT. This codes for CASSFGARSTDTQYF.

This clonotype was seen a few times. V is TRBV5-1 and J is TRBJ1-1; possibly TRBD1 for D (6 bases). V was pared by 9 bases and J by 5 bases, with 20 bases between. The CDR3 length is 14 residues. From germline, CDR1 is SGHRS and CDR2 YFSETQ. In nucleotides, the CDR3 is TGCGCCACTTCACTTGGAGTGGGGGCGACTGAAGCTTTCTTT. It specifies CATSLGVGATEAFF.

There are a few counts of this clonotype. The V call is TRBV27, the J call TRBJ1-2; D may be TRBD1 (5 bases). CDR3 length: 13 residues. Germline V gene lookup returns CDR1 MNHEY and CDR2 SMNVEV (reference sequence). Trimming left V 6 bases short and J 8 bases short, with 16 bases between. The CDR3 DNA is TGTGCCAGCAGGGGGGATTTCCCGACCGGCTACACCTTC. Residues: CASRGDFPTGYTF.

This chain connects TRBV7-8 to TRBJ2-3, with D possibly TRBD2 on 6 matching bases. CDR1 and CDR2 from the germline V gene are SGHVS and FQNEAQ. The CDR3 sequence is 16 residues long. Trimming removed 2 bases at V and 3 bases at J, with 15 bases between. The CDR3 is CASSLLIGGGTDTQYF. The CDR3 DNA reads TGTGCCAGCAGCTTATTAATCGGGGGTGGGACAGATACGCAGTATTTT.

The chain joins TRBV7-9 to TRBJ2-2; TRBD1 aligns across 9 bases. Per the germline V gene, CDR1 is SEHNR and CDR2 is FQNEAQ (reference sequence). This CDR3 has 13 residues. V shed 8 bases and J 5 bases; nucleotides not matched to a gene: 3. The CDR3: CASDRGRTGELFF. The CDR3 DNA reads TGTGCCAGCGACAGGGGGAGAACCGGGGAGCTGTTTTTT.

This clonotype was observed a handful of times. V is TRBV9 and J is TRBJ2-5, with D perhaps matching TRBD1 (6 bases). This CDR3 contains 14 residues. Trimming removed 1 base at V and 5 bases at J, with 12 bases between. Germline V lookup: CDR1 SGDLS, CDR2 YYNGEE. CDR3 nucleotide sequence: TGTGCCAGCAGCGTACGTACAGGGTTTGAGACCCAGTACTTC. Encoded protein: CASSVRTGFETQYF.